Listed here are 15 T cell receptor beta chains from one sample, sequenced in a study of cytomegalovirus exposure and HLA in healthy donors. Sequenced by immunoSEQ multiplex PCR; TCRdb stores in-frame clones only, minus some. The sample lists about 220,000 clones, under 95% seen once, with around 1.1% in the top ten. The sample consisted of PBMCs. These receptors were taken from a woman in her late teens or twenties in good health and CMV-seronegative.

This clone was observed a single time. The CDR3 loop is CASSLRTENEKLFF. The CDR3 region has the DNA TGTGCCAGCAGTTTACGGACAGAAAATGAAAAACTGTTTTTT. This sequence joins TRBV27 and TRBJ1-4; D possibly corresponds to TRBD1 (6 bases). Germline V gene data show CDR1 as MNHEY and CDR2 as SMNVEV (reference sequence). Trimming stripped 2 bases from V and 5 bases from J, with 9 bases between. There are 14 residues in the CDR3.

This chain connects TRBV27 to TRBJ2-7; 11 nucleotides align to TRBD1. J lost 5 bases, V lost 5 bases, and 5 bases had no gene match. The CDR3 has 14 residues. CDR1 MNHEY and CDR2 SMNVEV come from the germline V gene (reference sequence). CDR3 DNA sequence: TGTGCCAGCAGTCTCCTGGGACAGGGGGACGAGCAGTACTTC. Its translation is CASSLLGQGDEQYF.

V gene TRBV7-6 combines with J gene TRBJ2-7; D might be TRBD2 (6 bases). Germline lookup yields CDR1 SGHVS and CDR2 FNYEAQ. The CDR3 runs 15 residues. The V and J ends lost 2 bases and 2 bases respectively, with 13 bases between them. Written as DNA, the CDR3 is TGTGCCAGCAGCTTAACGCGGGACCGGGCCTACGAGCAGTACTTC. This gives the protein CASSLTRDRAYEQYF.

The chain recombines TRBV5-4 with TRBJ2-1; 13 positions agree with TRBD2. Trimming cost V 4 bases and J 4 bases; bases outside gene matches: 2. The length of the CDR3 is 15 residues. Per germline, CDR1 SGHNT and CDR2 YYREEE (reference sequence). CDR3 loop: CASSRTSGGYNEQFF. The CDR3 DNA reads as TGTGCCAGCAGCCGGACTAGCGGGGGTTACAATGAGCAGTTCTTC.

The chain recombines TRBV9 with TRBJ2-5, with TRBD2 as a possible D gene (5 bases). Germline V gene sequence: CDR1 SGDLS, CDR2 YYNGEE. The CDR3 runs 15 residues. Deletions cut 0 bases from V and 2 bases from J, with 11 bases between. The CDR3 region is CASSVATAEQETQYF. The CDR3 region has the DNA TGTGCCAGCAGCGTAGCCACAGCGGAACAAGAGACCCAGTACTTC.

This clone was counted a single time. CDR3 sequence reads: CASRPAGGAAQETQYF. The CDR3 DNA reads TGTGCCAGCAGACCAGCGGGAGGGGCTGCGCAAGAGACCCAGTACTTC. This chain joins TRBV7-2 and TRBJ2-5; 10 nucleotides match TRBD2. The CDR3 is made up of 16 amino acids. The germline gives CDR1 SGHTA, CDR2 FQGNSA. Trimming took 6 bases from V and 2 from J; bases not matched to a gene: 9.

A note on this clone: Other DNA sequences in this specimen translate into the identical CDR3. The chain links TRBV7-2 to TRBJ2-7; D uncertain. V lost 3 bases and J lost 3, with 3 bases in between. Germline values: CDR1 SGHTA, CDR2 FQGNSA. The CDR3 consists of 11 residues. CDR3 loop: CASSLRYEQYF. The CDR3 coding sequence is TGTGCCAGCAGCTTGCGCTACGAGCAGTACTTC.

The chain couples TRBV30 to TRBJ1-1; possible D gene TRBD1, 6 bases. V shed 3 bases and J shed 5 bases, with 16 bases lying between them. Germline V gene lookup returns CDR1 GTSNPN and CDR2 SVGIG (reference sequence). The CDR3 runs 14 residues. Here the CDR3 DNA reads TGTGCCTGGAGGCAGCCGACAGGCGCAACTGAAGCTTTCTTT. As protein: CAWRQPTGATEAFF.

V gene TRBV11-3 combines with J gene TRBJ2-5, with D perhaps TRBD1 (5 bases). This CDR3 has 14 amino acids. Trimming left V 5 bases short and J 1 base short, with 11 bases between. The germline V gene encodes CDR1 SGHNT and CDR2 YENEEA. CDR3 protein: CASSQWGSQETQYF. The CDR3 DNA reads as TGTGCCAGCAGCCAATGGGGCTCCCAAGAGACCCAGTACTTC.

The chain carries TRBV5-1 and TRBJ2-7; 11 bases are shared with TRBD1. The trim removed 1 base at V and 5 bases at J, leaving 5 bases unmatched. Germline CDR1 is SGHRS and CDR2 is YFSETQ. CDR3 length: 15 amino acids. CDR3 residues: CASSLLGQGAHEQYF. CDR3 DNA sequence: TGCGCCAGCAGCTTGCTTGGACAGGGGGCCCACGAGCAGTACTTC.

J is TRBJ1-4 and V is TRBV29-1, with TRBD1 as a possible D gene (6 bases). V was cut by 4 bases and J by 8 bases, with 14 bases left in between. This CDR3 contains 13 residues. CDR1 SQVTM and CDR2 ANQGSEA come from the germline V gene. The CDR3 nucleotides read TGCAGCGTTGGGACAGCGACAGCAGAAAAACTGTTTTTT. It encodes CSVGTATAEKLFF.

J is TRBJ1-2 and V is TRBV7-9, with TRBD1 identical over 8 bases. After removal of 8 bases from V and 2 bases from J, the junction contained 7 bases not matched to a gene. CDR1 and CDR2 (germline): SEHNR, FQNEAQ (reference sequence). The CDR3 loop spans 14 amino acids. The CDR3 coding sequence is TGTGCCAGCCTCCCGGACAGGGAGAACTATGGCTACACCTTC. Translated, it gives CASLPDRENYGYTF.

This chain links TRBV11-2 with TRBJ2-7, with TRBD2 matching over 10 bases. There are 16 residues in the CDR3. J was trimmed by 5 bases and V by 1 base; bases with no gene match: 8. The germline V gene has CDR1 SGHAT and CDR2 FQNNGV. CDR3 loop: CASSLGLAGVPHEQYF. CDR3 bases: TGTGCCAGCAGCTTAGGCCTAGCGGGAGTCCCCCACGAGCAGTACTTC. The full variable domain, completed using reference TRBV11-2 and TRBJ2-7, is EAGVAQSPRYKIIEKRQSVAFWCNPISGHATLYWYQQILGQGPKLLIQFQNNGVVDDSQLPKDRFSAERLKGVDSTLKIQPAKLEDSAVYLCASSLGLAGVPHEQYFGPGTRLTVT.

The genes are TRBV28 and TRBJ1-1; 7 bases are shared with TRBD1. The germline V gene has CDR1 MDHEN and CDR2 SYDVKM. The CDR3 sequence is 15 residues long. The V segment lost 7 bases and the J segment 6 bases; nucleotides outside the gene matches: 14. The DNA of the CDR3 is TGTGCCAGCATATTTGGCAGGGGGACGAGGTCTGAAGCTTTCTTT. Protein product: CASIFGRGTRSEAFF.

The genes are TRBV2 and TRBJ1-1; perhaps TRBD1 as D (5 bases). Trimming cost V 3 bases and J 0 bases, with 14 bases left between them. Germline CDR1 reads SNHLY; CDR2 reads FYNNEI. This CDR3 is built from 16 residues. The CDR3: CASSDRQGIVNTEAFF. The CDR3 coding sequence is TGTGCCAGCAGTGATCGCCAGGGTATTGTGAACACTGAAGCTTTCTTT.